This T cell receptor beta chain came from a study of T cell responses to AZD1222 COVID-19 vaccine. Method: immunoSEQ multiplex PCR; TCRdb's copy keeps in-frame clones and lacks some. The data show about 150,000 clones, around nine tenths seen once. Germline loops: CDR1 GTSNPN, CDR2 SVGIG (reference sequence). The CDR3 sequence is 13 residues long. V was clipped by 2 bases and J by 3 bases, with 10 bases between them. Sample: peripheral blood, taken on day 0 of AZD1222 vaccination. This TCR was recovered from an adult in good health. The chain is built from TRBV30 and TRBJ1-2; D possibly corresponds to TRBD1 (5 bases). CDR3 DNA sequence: TGTGCCTGGAGTCCCCAGGGTTACTATGGCTACACCTTC. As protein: CAWSPQGYYGYTF.